These 16 T cell receptor beta chains originate from one sample sequenced in a study of cytomegalovirus exposure and HLA in healthy donors. Vbeta (60) and Jbeta (13) primers were used in the PCR. The table came from immunoSEQ multiplex PCR; TCRdb's copy has only in-frame clones and leaves some out. Of approximately 170,000 clones in the sample, 81% are singletons; the top ten hold around 1.3%. Sequenced: PBMCs. These receptors all stem from a man in his fifties in good health and CMV-seropositive.

The CDR3 DNA sequence: TGTGCCAGCAGCTTGACGCTAGCGGGGCGCACAGATACGCAGTATTTT. This translates into CASSLTLAGRTDTQYF. The chain uses TRBV7-9 and TRBJ2-3, with 9 bases lining up with TRBD2. The V gene end was trimmed by 3 bases and the J gene end by 1 base; junction bases not matched to a gene: 5. Germline-derived CDR1 and CDR2 are SEHNR and FQNEAQ (reference sequence). CDR3 size: 16 residues. Complete variable domain (other parts from reference TRBV7-9 and TRBJ2-3): DTGVSQNPRHKITKRGQNVTFRCDPISEHNRLYWYRQTLGQGPEFLTYFQNEAQLEKSRLLSDRFSAERPKGSFSTLEIQRTEQGDSAMYLCASSLTLAGRTDTQYFGPGTRLTVL.

The chain is built from TRBV5-6 and TRBJ1-2; D gene uncertain. The CDR3 sequence is 15 residues long. CDR1 is SGHDT and CDR2 is YYEEEE in the germline V gene. V was cut by 0 bases and J by 0 bases, with 9 bases left in between. CDR3 region: CASSLDDIPNYGYTF. The CDR3 coding sequence is TGTGCCAGCAGCTTGGACGACATCCCTAACTATGGCTACACCTTC.

The chain is built from TRBV9 and TRBJ2-1; 8 nucleotides match TRBD1. The J segment lost 4 bases and the V segment lost 3 bases, leaving 15 bases of the junction unmatched. Germline values: CDR1 SGDLS, CDR2 YYNGEE. The CDR3 length is 18 residues. The CDR3 loop reads CASSGAPRQGRAYNEQFF. In DNA, the CDR3 is TGTGCCAGCAGCGGCGCTCCACGACAGGGGCGGGCATACAATGAGCAGTTCTTC.

In its sample, this clone was seen once. Distinct nucleotide sequences in the sample also encode this CDR3. This sequence joins TRBV5-1 and TRBJ1-2; D possibly corresponds to TRBD1 (5 bases). V lost 3 bases and J lost 5, with 8 bases in between. There are 12 residues in the CDR3. The V gene's germline CDR1 is SGHRS and CDR2 YFSETQ. The CDR3 is CASSSQGYGYTF. In DNA form, the CDR3 reads TGCGCCAGCAGCTCCCAGGGTTATGGCTACACCTTC.

V gene TRBV5-6 combines with J gene TRBJ1-1; D not certain. The germline gives CDR1 SGHDT, CDR2 YYEEEE. CDR3 length: 15 amino acids. Between the trimmed V and J ends, which lost 0 bases and 0 bases, there was a span of 9 bases. Here the CDR3 DNA reads TGTGCCAGCAGCTTGGGCGAGTTCATGAACACTGAAGCTTTCTTT. The encoded protein is CASSLGEFMNTEAFF.

The chain joins TRBV5-1 to TRBJ1-5, with a possible D match to TRBD1 (6 bases). The CDR3 covers 15 residues. Trimming stripped 0 bases from V and 3 bases from J, with 10 bases between. Germline assignment: CDR1 SGHRS and CDR2 YFSETQ. The chain's CDR3 is CASSLGGQYNQPQHF. The CDR3 region has the DNA TGCGCCAGCAGCTTGGGGGGGCAGTACAATCAGCCCCAGCATTTT.

The rearrangement links TRBV27 to TRBJ1-3; maybe TRBD1 (6 bases). V lost 5 bases and J 1 base, leaving 12 bases between the germline ends. Germline CDR1 and CDR2: MNHEY and SMNVEV (reference sequence). The CDR3 runs 15 residues. The CDR3 loop reads CASSPTGQSGNTIYF. Written as DNA, the CDR3 is TGTGCCAGCAGTCCCACAGGGCAGTCTGGAAACACCATATATTTT.

CDR3 loop: CAISDSAGLAKNIQYF. The CDR3 coding sequence is TGTGCCATCAGTGACTCTGCGGGCCTAGCCAAAAACATTCAGTACTTC. The chain uses TRBV10-3 and TRBJ2-4; D possibly corresponds to TRBD2 (5 bases). The germline V and J ends were trimmed by 3 bases and 0 bases, with 12 bases remaining between them. The germline V gene encodes CDR1 ENHRY and CDR2 SYGVKD. The CDR3 has 16 amino acids.

As for this clone: The sample carries other DNA sequences with the same CDR3. This chain uses TRBV27 with TRBJ2-3; 7 bases line up with TRBD2. This CDR3 is 17 amino acids long. The ends lost 0 bases at V and 0 bases at J; junction bases unmatched: 6. Germline V lookup: CDR1 MNHEY, CDR2 SMNVEV (reference sequence). The CDR3 DNA is TGTGCCAGCAGTTTATCCCCCCTAGCGGTCAGCACAGATACGCAGTATTTT. This encodes CASSLSPLAVSTDTQYF.

The chain links TRBV28 to TRBJ2-4; 8 bases are a match to TRBD2. This CDR3 is built from 14 residues. V shed 5 bases, J shed 2 bases, and the junction held 2 bases outside the gene matches. Germline values: CDR1 MDHEN, CDR2 SYDVKM. The CDR3 reads CASSRGGPKNIQYF. CDR3 DNA: TGTGCCAGCAGTCGCGGGGGGCCCAAAAACATTCAGTACTTC.

The chain carries TRBV21-1 and TRBJ1-3; the D call of TRBD1 is as the table states it, not checked on the DNA. TRBV21-1 is an annotated pseudogene. The length of the CDR3 is 16 residues. CDR3 coding DNA: TGTGCCAGAAGCCGGGACAGGGGCGCCCCTGGAAACACCATATATTTT. Amino acids: CARSRDRGAPGNTIYF.

The chain joins TRBV5-1 to TRBJ2-2, with a weak D call TRBD1 (5 bases). Between the trimmed V and J ends, which lost 2 bases and 2 bases, there was a span of 13 bases. The CDR3 has 16 amino acids. Germline CDR1 and CDR2: SGHRS and YFSETQ. The CDR3 coding sequence is TGCGCCAGCAGCTTCCCCCGACAGACTAACACCGGGGAGCTGTTTTTT. This encodes CASSFPRQTNTGELFF.

The V call is TRBV2, the J call TRBJ2-5, with a possible D match to TRBD2 (7 bases). Trimming removed 7 bases from V and 4 bases from J, with 19 bases in between. The CDR3 is made up of 15 amino acids. Germline V lookup: CDR1 SNHLY, CDR2 FYNNEI. The CDR3 loop reads CASTSRGGPGETQYF. CDR3 coding DNA: TGTGCCAGCACCTCTAGGGGGGGGCCGGGAGAGACCCAGTACTTC. Full variable domain (outside the CDR3, taken from reference TRBV2 and TRBJ2-5): EPEVTQTPSHQVTQMGQEVILRCVPISNHLYFYWYRQILGQKVEFLVSFYNNEISEKSEIFDDQFSVERPDGSNFTLKIRSTKLEDSAMYFCASTSRGGPGETQYFGPGTRLLVL.

The chain joins TRBV5-1 to TRBJ1-1; D ambiguous. Germline V gene lookup returns CDR1 SGHRS and CDR2 YFSETQ. This CDR3 comprises 15 residues. V lost 1 base and J lost 0, with 10 bases in between. This CDR3 reads CASSLLGSVNTEAFF. In nucleotides, the CDR3 is TGCGCCAGCAGCTTGTTAGGGAGTGTGAACACTGAAGCTTTCTTT.

This chain joins TRBV2 and TRBJ2-7, with TRBD1 as a possible D gene (5 bases). The CDR3 consists of 15 residues. V dropped 0 bases and J dropped 4 bases, with 13 bases sitting between them. In germline, CDR1 is SNHLY, CDR2 FYNNEI. In DNA form, the CDR3 reads TGTGCCAGCAGTGAAGCCCAGGGAATCCCTTACGAGCAGTACTTC. Amino acid sequence: CASSEAQGIPYEQYF. The whole variable domain, remainder taken from reference TRBV2 and TRBJ2-7, is EPEVTQTPSHQVTQMGQEVILRCVPISNHLYFYWYRQILGQKVEFLVSFYNNEISEKSEIFDDQFSVERPDGSNFTLKIRSTKLEDSAMYFCASSEAQGIPYEQYFGPGTRLTVT.

This chain uses TRBV28 with TRBJ1-6, with D unresolved. Germline V gene lookup returns CDR1 MDHEN and CDR2 SYDVKM. The CDR3 covers 15 residues. V was clipped by 3 bases and J by 7 bases, with 13 bases between them. The CDR3 spells CASSLSPGPNSPLHF. In DNA form, the CDR3 reads TGTGCCAGCAGTTTGTCTCCTGGGCCAAATTCACCCCTCCACTTT.